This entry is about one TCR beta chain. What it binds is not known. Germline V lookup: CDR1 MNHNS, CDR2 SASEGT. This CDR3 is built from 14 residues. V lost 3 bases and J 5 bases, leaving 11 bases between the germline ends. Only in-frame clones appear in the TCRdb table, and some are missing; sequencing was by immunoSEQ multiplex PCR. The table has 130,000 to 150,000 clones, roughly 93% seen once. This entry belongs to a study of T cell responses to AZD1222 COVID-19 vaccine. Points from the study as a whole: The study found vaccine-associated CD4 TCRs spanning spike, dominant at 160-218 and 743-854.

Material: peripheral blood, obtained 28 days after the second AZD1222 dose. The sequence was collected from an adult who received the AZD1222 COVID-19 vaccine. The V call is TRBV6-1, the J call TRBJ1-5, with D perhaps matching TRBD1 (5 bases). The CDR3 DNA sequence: TGTGCCAGCAGTGATCAGGCAGGGTATCAGCCCCAGCATTTT. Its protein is CASSDQAGYQPQHF.